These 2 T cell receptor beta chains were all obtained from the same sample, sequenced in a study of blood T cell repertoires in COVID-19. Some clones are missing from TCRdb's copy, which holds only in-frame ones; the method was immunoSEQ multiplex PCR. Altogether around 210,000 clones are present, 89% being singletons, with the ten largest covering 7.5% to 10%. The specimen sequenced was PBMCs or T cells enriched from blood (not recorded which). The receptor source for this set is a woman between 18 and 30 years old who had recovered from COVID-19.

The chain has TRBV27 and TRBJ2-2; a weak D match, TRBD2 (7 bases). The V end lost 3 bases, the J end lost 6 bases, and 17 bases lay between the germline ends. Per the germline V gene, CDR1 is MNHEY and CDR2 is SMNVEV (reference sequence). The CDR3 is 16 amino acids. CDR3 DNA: TGTGCCAGCAGTTTCGGAGGGGGGGCTCCCCCCGGGGAGCTGTTTTTT. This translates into CASSFGGGAPPGELFF.

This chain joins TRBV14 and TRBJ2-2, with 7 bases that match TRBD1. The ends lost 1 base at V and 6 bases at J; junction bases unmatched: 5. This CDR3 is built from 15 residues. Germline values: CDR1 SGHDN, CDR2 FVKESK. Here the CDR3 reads CASSQVTGVSGELFF. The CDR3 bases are TGTGCCAGCAGCCAAGTAACAGGGGTTTCCGGGGAGCTGTTTTTT. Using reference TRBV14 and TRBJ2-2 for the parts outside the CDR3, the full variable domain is EAGVTQFPSHSVIEKGQTVTLRCDPISGHDNLYWYRRVMGKEIKFLLHFVKESKQDESGMPNNRFLAERTGGTYSTLKVQPAELEDSGVYFCASSQVTGVSGELFFGEGSRLTVL.